This T cell receptor (beta chain) was identified in a study of vaccination effects on CD4 cells after COVID-19. Study conclusions and caveats: Clones from infection and from vaccination both contracted markedly late after vaccination.

ViraFEST assay sequencing came after antigen-specific CD4+ T cells were expanded with viral peptide pools. Investigators separated out CD4+ T cells once around nine days of culture had passed. Participants were vaccinated with two doses of either the BNT162b2 or mRNA-1273 vaccine. The study found no prior SARS-CoV-2 infection in the vaccine recipients, who tested negative for nucleocapsid antibodies. Cultures used 2.1 million or so PBMC per well, approximately 9.6 IU/ml IL-2 and approximately 11 ug/ml peptides. Sequencing used immunoSEQ multiplex PCR; TCRdb keeps in-frame clones, though not all of them. In the table there are some 30,000 clones, more than 65% of which are singletons. This CDR3 contains 16 residues. Germline V CDR1 and CDR2: SGHRS, YFSETQ. Between the trimmed V and J ends, which lost 5 bases and 4 bases, there was a span of 22 bases. About this clone itself: Its target is unknown.

The chain employs TRBV5-1 and TRBJ2-7; TRBD1 might be the D (6 bases). The sample here was CD4+ T cells from PBMCs cultured with HCoV-229E spike peptides, taken after COVID-19 vaccination. The receptor comes from a human donor who received a COVID-19 vaccine. This CDR3 is CASSLPNHRVRYEQYF. In nucleotides, the CDR3 is TGCGCCAGCAGTCTCCCTAACCACAGGGTTAGGTACGAGCAGTACTTC. The variable domain in full, completed from reference TRBV5-1 and TRBJ2-7, reads KAGVTQTPRYLIKTRGQQVTLSCSPISGHRSVSWYQQTPGQGLQFLFEYFSETQRNKGNFPGRFSGRQFSNSRSEMNVSTLELGDSALYLCASSLPNHRVRYEQYFGPGTRLTVT.